One sample yielded the 25 T cell receptor beta chains listed below, sequenced in a study of blood T cell repertoires in COVID-19. Assay: immunoSEQ multiplex PCR; the TCRdb copy retains only in-frame clones and omits some. The repertoire includes 70,000 or so clones, roughly 87% of them detected once, and roughly 28% sits in the top ten. Sequencing used peripheral blood. These TCRs come from a woman aged 80 or over with active or convalescent COVID-19.

The chain employs TRBV14 and TRBJ1-4; TRBD1 matches 9 bases. The CDR3 extends over 16 amino acids. The junction had 8 bases not matched to a gene; V was cut back by 3 bases and J by 6 bases. The V gene's germline CDR1 is SGHDN and CDR2 FVKESK. CDR3 sequence reads: CASSHTGTGLYEKLFF. As DNA, the CDR3 is TGTGCCAGCAGCCATACCGGGACAGGGCTCTATGAAAAACTGTTTTTT. The complete variable domain, with remaining parts taken from reference TRBV14 and TRBJ1-4, reads EAGVTQFPSHSVIEKGQTVTLRCDPISGHDNLYWYRRVMGKEIKFLLHFVKESKQDESGMPNNRFLAERTGGTYSTLKVQPAELEDSGVYFCASSHTGTGLYEKLFFGSGTQLSVL.

The chain employs TRBV24-1 and TRBJ2-3; tentative D call: TRBD2 (5 bases). This CDR3 comprises 16 residues. V shed 7 bases and J shed 0 bases, with 16 bases lying between them. The germline V gene encodes CDR1 KGHDR and CDR2 SFDVKD. CDR3: CATSRKLVSSTDTQYF. The CDR3 DNA reads as TGTGCCACCAGCAGAAAACTAGTATCCAGCACAGATACGCAGTATTTT.

The V call is TRBV25-1, the J call TRBJ2-7; D might be TRBD2 (5 bases). V lost 2 bases and J 2 bases, leaving 7 bases between the germline ends. The CDR3 sequence is 13 residues long. Germline V gene data show CDR1 as MGHDK and CDR2 as SYGVNS. The CDR3 region has the DNA TGTGCCAGCAGTGAACACGGGACCTACGAGCAGTACTTC. It yields the protein CASSEHGTYEQYF.

The chain carries TRBV30 and TRBJ2-5, with TRBD1 matching 8 bases. The CDR3 loop spans 14 amino acids. The V gene's germline CDR1 is GTSNPN and CDR2 SVGIG (reference sequence). Losses at the gene ends were 2 bases for V and 3 bases for J; bases not matched to a gene: 5. The CDR3 spells CAWSPGTGEETQYF. Written as DNA, the CDR3 is TGTGCCTGGAGTCCCGGGACAGGAGAAGAGACCCAGTACTTC.

The chain links TRBV3-1 (or the pseudogene TRBV3-2) to TRBJ1-1, with D unresolved. This CDR3 spans 11 amino acids. V was cut by 3 bases and J by 4 bases, with 3 bases left in between. The V gene's germline CDR1 is LGHDT and CDR2 YNNKEL (reference sequence). CDR3 DNA: TGTGCCAGCAGCCACGGCACTGAAGCTTTCTTT. This codes for CASSHGTEAFF.

The chain is built from TRBV3-1 (or the pseudogene TRBV3-2) and TRBJ1-6, with TRBD1 as a possible D gene (5 bases). This CDR3 is built from 12 residues. Germline V gene sequence: CDR1 LGHDT, CDR2 YNNKEL (reference sequence). Trimming stripped 3 bases from V and 9 bases from J, with 6 bases between. The CDR3 coding sequence is TGTGCCAGCAGCCACCAGGGTTCACCCCTCCACTTT. Translating gives CASSHQGSPLHF.

The rearrangement links TRBV7-6 to TRBJ2-2; 7 positions match TRBD1. CDR3 length: 18 amino acids. V trimming: 0 bases; J trimming: 5 bases; junction bases outside the gene matches: 12. The V gene's germline CDR1 is SGHVS and CDR2 FNYEAQ. CDR3 nucleotide sequence: TGTGCCAGCAGCTTAGCGGGACAGAGGTTTATTGGGACCGGGGAGCTGTTTTTT. This gives the protein CASSLAGQRFIGTGELFF.

The chain employs TRBV7-2 and TRBJ1-4; perhaps TRBD1 as D (5 bases). Germline loops: CDR1 SGHTA, CDR2 FQGNSA. With 1 base removed from V and 7 bases from J, the gap between germline ends came to 13 bases. The CDR3 sequence is 15 residues long. This CDR3 is CASSLDGGSGEKLFF. The DNA for the CDR3 is TGTGCCAGCAGCTTAGATGGGGGGTCGGGTGAAAAACTGTTTTTT.

This clone came up once. The V gene is TRBV14, the J gene TRBJ2-3; 7 nucleotides align to TRBD2. The V gene's germline CDR1 is SGHDN and CDR2 FVKESK. V trimming: 4 bases; J trimming: 0 bases; junction bases outside the gene matches: 7. The CDR3 extends over 16 amino acids. The CDR3 loop reads CASSPELAPSTDTQYF. CDR3 in DNA: TGTGCCAGCAGCCCGGAACTAGCGCCAAGCACAGATACGCAGTATTTT.

The chain employs TRBV28 and TRBJ2-7; D might be TRBD2 (6 bases). CDR1 MDHEN and CDR2 SYDVKM come from the germline V gene. V was pared by 7 bases and J by 0 bases, with 13 bases between. The CDR3 runs to 14 residues. The CDR3 is CASTLPGGSYEQYF. As DNA, the CDR3 is TGTGCCAGCACCCTCCCCGGGGGCTCCTACGAGCAGTACTTC.

The chain links TRBV6-4 to TRBJ1-6; D ambiguous. This CDR3 is built from 13 residues. Looked up from germline, CDR1 is MRHNA and CDR2 is SNTAGT. V shed 5 bases and J shed 9 bases, with 11 bases lying between them. CDR3 amino acids: CASSSEESSPLHF. The CDR3 bases are TGTGCCAGCAGTTCCGAGGAAAGTTCACCCCTCCACTTT.

The J gene is TRBJ2-1, the V gene TRBV7-6; D is possibly TRBD1 (6 bases). This CDR3 is 15 amino acids long. The germline gives CDR1 SGHVS, CDR2 FNYEAQ. Trimming took 1 base from V and 8 from J, leaving 15 bases between them. CDR3 loop: CASSLGARDTDEQFF. Written as DNA, the CDR3 is TGTGCCAGCAGCTTAGGGGCCCGGGACACCGATGAGCAGTTCTTC.

The chain carries TRBV10-3 and TRBJ2-2; possible D gene TRBD2, 6 bases. Germline V gene lookup returns CDR1 ENHRY and CDR2 SYGVKD. The V gene lost 2 bases and the J gene lost 5 bases, with 15 bases spanning the gap. The CDR3 loop spans 16 amino acids. The CDR3 sequence: CAISEPGDSATGELFF. CDR3 nucleotides: TGTGCCATCAGTGAGCCTGGGGACTCCGCTACCGGGGAGCTGTTTTTT.

V is TRBV30 and J is TRBJ1-1; 7 bases line up with TRBD1. This CDR3 is 16 amino acids long. V was pared by 1 base and J by 1 base, with 9 bases of the junction left unmatched. Germline CDR1 is GTSNPN and CDR2 is SVGIG (reference sequence). The CDR3 loop reads CAWSGAGQPTNTEAFF. In DNA form, the CDR3 reads TGTGCCTGGAGTGGGGCGGGACAGCCTACGAACACTGAAGCTTTCTTT.

As DNA, the CDR3 is TGTGCCAGTAGTATGTCTAATAGAGGGAATACGCAGTATTTT. It translates to CASSMSNRGNTQYF. The chain joins TRBV19 to TRBJ2-3, with D possibly matching TRBD2 (5 bases). Trimming left V 3 bases short and J 7 bases short, with 14 bases between. The CDR3 spans 14 residues. The germline V gene has CDR1 LNHDA and CDR2 SQIVND (reference sequence).

This clone was seen a handful of times. The V call is TRBV7-9, the J call TRBJ1-3; D not resolved. Germline V gene sequence: CDR1 SEHNR, CDR2 FQNEAQ (reference sequence). CDR3 length: 14 residues. V lost 3 bases and J 2 bases, leaving 8 bases between the germline ends. The chain's CDR3 is CASSFRGAGNTIYF. The CDR3 DNA reads as TGTGCCAGCAGCTTTCGGGGTGCTGGAAACACCATATATTTT.

The J gene is TRBJ1-3, the V gene TRBV6-1; TRBD1 is a possible D gene (5 bases). The CDR3 consists of 16 residues. Germline CDR1 reads MNHNS; CDR2 reads SASEGT. V lost 2 bases and J 0 bases, leaving 11 bases between the germline ends. The chain's CDR3 is CASSELEGASGNTIYF. The CDR3 DNA follows: TGTGCCAGCAGTGAACTAGAAGGGGCCTCTGGAAACACCATATATTTT.

This sequence joins TRBV19 and TRBJ1-2; D is perhaps TRBD1 (6 bases). Germline V gene data show CDR1 as LNHDA and CDR2 as SQIVND (reference sequence). This CDR3 region has 12 residues. Trimming pared 11 bases from V and 7 bases from J, leaving 17 bases between. The CDR3 DNA sequence: TGTGCCTCCTATGGGGGGGCGGGTGGCTACACCTTC. Encoded protein: CASYGGAGGYTF.

This clone was counted once. The V and J genes are TRBV5-6 and TRBJ1-5; weak D call: TRBD1 (5 bases). Trimming left V 2 bases short and J 2 bases short, with 17 bases between. Germline V lookup: CDR1 SGHDT, CDR2 YYEEEE. The CDR3 runs to 17 residues. The CDR3 reads CASSFGWRGGGNQPQHF. DNA of the CDR3: TGTGCCAGCAGCTTTGGGTGGAGGGGTGGAGGCAATCAGCCCCAGCATTTT.

This clone showed up just once. This rearrangement joins TRBV29-1 to TRBJ1-1; TRBD1 matches at 8 bases. The germline gives CDR1 SQVTM, CDR2 ANQGSEA. V gave up 5 bases and J gave up 1 base; unmatched junction bases: 6. The CDR3 covers 14 residues. This CDR3 reads CSVTQGTGNTEAFF. The CDR3 DNA reads as TGCAGCGTTACCCAGGGGACAGGGAACACTGAAGCTTTCTTT. Combining the CDR3 with reference TRBV29-1 and TRBJ1-1 gives the whole variable domain SAVISQKPSRDICQRGTSLTIQCQVDSQVTMMFWYRQQPGQSLTLIATANQGSEATYESGFVIDKFPISRPNLTFSTLTVSNMSPEDSSIYLCSVTQGTGNTEAFFGQGTRLTVV.

The chain recombines TRBV9 with TRBJ1-3; D is possibly TRBD1 (6 bases). V lost 0 bases to trimming and J lost 0 bases, with 7 bases between them. This CDR3 is 15 amino acids long. Germline CDR1 is SGDLS and CDR2 is YYNGEE. The CDR3 reads CASSVGQDSGNTIYF. The CDR3 DNA reads as TGTGCCAGCAGCGTAGGACAGGACTCTGGAAACACCATATATTTT.

The chain uses TRBV30 and TRBJ2-7, with D unclear. Deletions cut 1 base from V and 7 bases from J, with 14 bases between. Per germline, CDR1 GTSNPN and CDR2 SVGIG (reference sequence). CDR3 length: 13 residues. CDR3: CAWSGRGSGEQYF. The CDR3 bases are TGTGCCTGGAGTGGTCGAGGATCTGGGGAGCAGTACTTC.

The chain recombines TRBV6-5 with TRBJ2-3, with TRBD1 as a possible D gene (5 bases). CDR1 is MNHEY and CDR2 is SVGAGI in the germline V gene. The CDR3 extends over 14 amino acids. The ends were cut back, 5 bases at V and 0 bases at J, with 9 bases in the middle. Written as DNA, the CDR3 is TGTGCCAGCAGTCGACAGACTAGCACAGATACGCAGTATTTT. Translation gives CASSRQTSTDTQYF.

This clone is a singleton in its sample. The J gene is TRBJ2-5, the V gene TRBV2; D might be TRBD2 (5 bases). CDR3 length: 13 amino acids. Trimming cost V 7 bases and J 5 bases, with 14 bases left between them. Germline V lookup: CDR1 SNHLY, CDR2 FYNNEI. CDR3 DNA: TGTGCCAGCACATACGCTAGCAAGGAGACCCAGTACTTC. As protein: CASTYASKETQYF. Full variable domain (outside the CDR3, taken from reference TRBV2 and TRBJ2-5): EPEVTQTPSHQVTQMGQEVILRCVPISNHLYFYWYRQILGQKVEFLVSFYNNEISEKSEIFDDQFSVERPDGSNFTLKIRSTKLEDSAMYFCASTYASKETQYFGPGTRLLVL.

In this sample, this clone turned up once. V is TRBV5-1 and J is TRBJ2-1; D is possibly TRBD2 (5 bases). V was clipped by 5 bases and J by 6 bases, with 15 bases between them. The CDR3 totals 14 residues. CDR1 and CDR2 from the germline V gene are SGHRS and YFSETQ. The CDR3 bases are TGCGCCAGCAGTCCACGGGGTGGGGTCAATGAGCAGTTCTTC. Its translation: CASSPRGGVNEQFF.